This T cell receptor (beta chain) was captured by sequencing in a study of post-analysis software for immune sequencing data. Study outcomes and limitations: When patients were compared with controls, 5 or 6 TRBV segments were more frequent, TRBV5-6, TRBV5-1 and TRBV20-1 among them.

Researchers reported that TCR beta cDNA libraries carried unique molecular identifiers. In TCRdb, the PCR reads were re-called with MiXCR into one record per CDR3 protein. This table has roughly 600,000 distinct CDR3 sequences, roughly 45% appearing once. Note on this clonotype: Antigen unknown.

The CDR3 length is 13 residues. Germline CDR1 and CDR2: SGHRS and YFSETQ. V lost 5 bases and J lost 3, with 11 bases in between. The sequence was obtained from a girl between 10 and 17 years old with multiple sclerosis. The chain couples TRBV5-1 to TRBJ2-5, with D perhaps TRBD1 (6 bases). What was sequenced was blood. The CDR3 DNA is TGCGCCAGCAGGGCTCGACAGGAAGAGACCCAGTACTTC. It specifies CASRARQEETQYF.